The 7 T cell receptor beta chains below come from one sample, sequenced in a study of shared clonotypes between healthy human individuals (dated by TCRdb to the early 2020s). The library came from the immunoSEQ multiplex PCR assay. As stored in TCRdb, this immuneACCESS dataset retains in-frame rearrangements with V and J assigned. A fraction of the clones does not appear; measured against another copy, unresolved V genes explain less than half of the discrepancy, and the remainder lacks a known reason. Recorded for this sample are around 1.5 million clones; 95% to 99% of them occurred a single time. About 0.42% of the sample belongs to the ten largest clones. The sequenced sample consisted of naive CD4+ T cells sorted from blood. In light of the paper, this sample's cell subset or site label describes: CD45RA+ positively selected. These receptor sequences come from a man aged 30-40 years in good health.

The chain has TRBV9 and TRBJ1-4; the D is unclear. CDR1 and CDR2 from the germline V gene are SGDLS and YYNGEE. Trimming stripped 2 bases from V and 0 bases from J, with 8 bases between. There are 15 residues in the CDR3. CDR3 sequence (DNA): TGTGCCAGCAGCGTGACACCAGCAACTAATGAAAAACTGTTTTTT. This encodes CASSVTPATNEKLFF.

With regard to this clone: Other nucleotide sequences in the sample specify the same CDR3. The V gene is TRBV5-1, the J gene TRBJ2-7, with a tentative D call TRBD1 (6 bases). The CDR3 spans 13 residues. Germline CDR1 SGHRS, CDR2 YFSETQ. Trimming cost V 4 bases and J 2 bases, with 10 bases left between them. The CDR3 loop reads CASSQGQTYEQYF. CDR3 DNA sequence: TGCGCCAGCAGCCAAGGACAGACCTACGAGCAGTACTTC.

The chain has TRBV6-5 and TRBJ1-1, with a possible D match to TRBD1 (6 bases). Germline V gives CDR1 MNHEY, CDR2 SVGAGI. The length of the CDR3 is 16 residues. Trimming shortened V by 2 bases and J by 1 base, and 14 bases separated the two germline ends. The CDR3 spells CASSYIVSRGNTEAFF. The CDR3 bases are TGTGCCAGCAGTTACATCGTGAGCAGGGGGAACACTGAAGCTTTCTTT.

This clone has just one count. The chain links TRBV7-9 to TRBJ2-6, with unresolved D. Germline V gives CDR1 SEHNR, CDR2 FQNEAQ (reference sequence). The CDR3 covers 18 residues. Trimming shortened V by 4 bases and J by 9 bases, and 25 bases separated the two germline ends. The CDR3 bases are TGTGCCAGCAGCTACCTGTTATCCATGACAAAGTCGGGCAACGTCCTGACTTTC. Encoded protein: CASSYLLSMTKSGNVLTF.

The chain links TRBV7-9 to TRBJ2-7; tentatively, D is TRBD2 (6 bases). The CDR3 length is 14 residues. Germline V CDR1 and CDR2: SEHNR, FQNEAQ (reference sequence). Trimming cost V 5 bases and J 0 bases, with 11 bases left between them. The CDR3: CASSVGLLSYEQYF. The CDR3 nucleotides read TGTGCCAGCAGCGTGGGACTGCTCTCCTACGAGCAGTACTTC.

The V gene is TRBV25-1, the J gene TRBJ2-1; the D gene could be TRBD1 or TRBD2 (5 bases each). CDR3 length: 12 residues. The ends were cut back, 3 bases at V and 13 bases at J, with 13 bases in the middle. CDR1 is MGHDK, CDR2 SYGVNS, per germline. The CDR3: CASSEAGGKQFF. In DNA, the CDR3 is TGTGCCAGCAGTGAGGCTGGGGGTAAACAGTTCTTC.

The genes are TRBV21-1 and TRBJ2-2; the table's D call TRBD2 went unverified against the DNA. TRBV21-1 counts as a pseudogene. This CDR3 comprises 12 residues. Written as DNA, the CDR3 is TGTGCCAGCCGCGCGGGGCGCGGGGAGCTGTTTTTT. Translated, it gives CASRAGRGELFF.